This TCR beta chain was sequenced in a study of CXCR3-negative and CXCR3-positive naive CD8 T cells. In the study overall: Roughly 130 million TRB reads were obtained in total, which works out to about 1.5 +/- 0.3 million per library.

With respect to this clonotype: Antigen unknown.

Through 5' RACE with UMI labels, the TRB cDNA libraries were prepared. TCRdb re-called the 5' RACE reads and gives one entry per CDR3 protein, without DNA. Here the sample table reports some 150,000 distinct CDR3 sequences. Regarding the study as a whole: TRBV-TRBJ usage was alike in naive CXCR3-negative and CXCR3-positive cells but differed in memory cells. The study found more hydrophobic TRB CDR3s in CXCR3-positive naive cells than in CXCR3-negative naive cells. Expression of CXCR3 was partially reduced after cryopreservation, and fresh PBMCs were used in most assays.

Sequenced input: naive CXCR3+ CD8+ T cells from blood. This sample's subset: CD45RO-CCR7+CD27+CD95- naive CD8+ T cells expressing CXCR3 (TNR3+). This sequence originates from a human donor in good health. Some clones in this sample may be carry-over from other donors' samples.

CDR3 region: CASGSRLLQAKVAYEQYF. This chain joins TRBV28 and TRBJ2-7; TCRdb calls TRBD2, which cannot be checked without DNA. The CDR3 extends over 18 amino acids. Germline-derived CDR1 and CDR2 are MDHEN and SYDVKM.